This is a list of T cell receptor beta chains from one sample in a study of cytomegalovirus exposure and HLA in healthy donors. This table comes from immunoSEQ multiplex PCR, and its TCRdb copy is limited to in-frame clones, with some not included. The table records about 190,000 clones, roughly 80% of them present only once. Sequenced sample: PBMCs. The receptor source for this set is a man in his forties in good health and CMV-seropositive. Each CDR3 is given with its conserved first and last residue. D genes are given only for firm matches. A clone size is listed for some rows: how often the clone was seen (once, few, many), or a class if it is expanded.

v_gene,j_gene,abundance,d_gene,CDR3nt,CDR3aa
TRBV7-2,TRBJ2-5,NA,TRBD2,TGTGCCAGCAGCTTTGGCGGGGGGGCAGAGACCCAGTACTTC,CASSFGGGAETQYF
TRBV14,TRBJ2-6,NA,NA,TGTGCCAGCAGCCAATCAACAGGGTACGGGGCCAACGTCCTGACTTTC,CASSQSTGYGANVLTF
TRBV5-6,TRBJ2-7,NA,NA,TGTGCCAGCAGCTTGGTGGACACCAACTCCTACGAGCAGTACTTC,CASSLVDTNSYEQYF
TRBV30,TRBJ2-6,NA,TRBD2,TGTGCCTGGAGTCCGAGGGTTATCCTAGCGGGGGCTGCTGGGGCCAACGTCCTGATTTTC,CAWSPRVILAGAAGANVLIF
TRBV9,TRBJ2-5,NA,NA,TGTGCCAGCAGCCGCGGGGGCGGGGTCCAAGAGACCCAGTACTTC,CASSRGGGVQETQYF
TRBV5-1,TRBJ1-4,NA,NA,TGCGCCAGCAGCTTGACAGGGTACCCTAATGAAAAACTGTTTTTT,CASSLTGYPNEKLFF
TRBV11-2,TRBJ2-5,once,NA,TGTGCCAGCAGCCGCGGGGTCCAAGAGACCCAGTACTTC,CASSRGVQETQYF
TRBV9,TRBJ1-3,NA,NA,TGTGCCAGCGCCCCCACCCAGGGGCTCGGAAACACCATATATTTT,CASAPTQGLGNTIYF
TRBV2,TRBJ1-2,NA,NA,TGTGCCAGCAATCTCGGACAGAGATTGAATGGCTACACCTTC,CASNLGQRLNGYTF
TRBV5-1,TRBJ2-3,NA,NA,TGCGCCAGCAGCTTGGGAGGCGAGGAAGATACGCAGTATTTT,CASSLGGEEDTQYF
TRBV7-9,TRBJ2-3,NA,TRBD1,TGTGCCAGCACCCCCGACAGGGGGCCCACAGATACGCAGTATTTT,CASTPDRGPTDTQYF
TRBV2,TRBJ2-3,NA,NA,TGTGCCAGCATTCTAGCTGCAGATACGCAGTATTTT,CASILAADTQYF
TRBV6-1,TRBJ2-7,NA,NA,TGTGCCAGCAGGAAGGACAGTCCGGAAGAGCAGTACTTC,CASRKDSPEEQYF
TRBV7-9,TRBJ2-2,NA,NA,TGTGCCAGCAGCGGGGGCACTAGGGAGCTGTTTTTT,CASSGGTRELFF
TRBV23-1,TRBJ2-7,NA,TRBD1,TGCGCCAGCAGTCACAGGTCAGGGACAGGGACCTACGAGCAGTACTTC,CASSHRSGTGTYEQYF
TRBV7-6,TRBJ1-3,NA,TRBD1,TGTGCCAGCAGCTTAGTCCCGGGACAGGGGACCGGCGCCTCTGGAAACACCATATATTTT,CASSLVPGQGTGASGNTIYF
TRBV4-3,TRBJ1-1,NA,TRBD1,TGCGCCAGCAGCCAAGATCTCCTCGGGACAGCTGAAGCTTTCTTT,CASSQDLLGTAEAFF
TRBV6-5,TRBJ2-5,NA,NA,TGTGCCAGCAGTACCGGGGGTGGGCTACAAGAGACCCAGTACTTC,CASSTGGGLQETQYF
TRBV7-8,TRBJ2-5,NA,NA,TGTGCCAGCAGCCCAATTAAGCCCCTCCTTGGCGGAATCCAAGAGACCCAGTACTTC,CASSPIKPLLGGIQETQYF
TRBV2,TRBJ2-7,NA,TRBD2,TGTGCCAGCAGTGCTCGGGGGGGCCGAAACGAGCAGTACTTC,CASSARGGRNEQYF